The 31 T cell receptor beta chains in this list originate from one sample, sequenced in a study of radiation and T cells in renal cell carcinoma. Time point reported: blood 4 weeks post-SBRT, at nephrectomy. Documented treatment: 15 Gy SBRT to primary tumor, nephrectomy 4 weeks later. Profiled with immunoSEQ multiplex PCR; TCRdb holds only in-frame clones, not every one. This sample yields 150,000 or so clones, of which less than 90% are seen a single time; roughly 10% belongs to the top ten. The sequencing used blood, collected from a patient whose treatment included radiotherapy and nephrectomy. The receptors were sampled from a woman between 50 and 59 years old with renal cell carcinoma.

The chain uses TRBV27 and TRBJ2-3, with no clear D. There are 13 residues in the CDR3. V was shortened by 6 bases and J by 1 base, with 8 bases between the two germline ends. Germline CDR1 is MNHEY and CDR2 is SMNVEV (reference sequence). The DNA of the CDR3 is TGTGCCAGCAGGGCAACAGGCACAGATACGCAGTATTTT. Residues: CASRATGTDTQYF.

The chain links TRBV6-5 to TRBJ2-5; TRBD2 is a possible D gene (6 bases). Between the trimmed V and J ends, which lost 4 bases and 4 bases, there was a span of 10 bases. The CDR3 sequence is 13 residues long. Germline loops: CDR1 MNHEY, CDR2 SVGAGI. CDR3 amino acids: CASSSWRAETQYF. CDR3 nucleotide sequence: TGTGCCAGCAGTTCGTGGAGGGCAGAGACCCAGTACTTC.

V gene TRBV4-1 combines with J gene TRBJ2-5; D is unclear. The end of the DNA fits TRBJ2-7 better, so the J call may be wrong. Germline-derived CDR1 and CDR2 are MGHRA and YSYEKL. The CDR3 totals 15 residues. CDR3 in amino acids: CASSQVFPALDEQYF. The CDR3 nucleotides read TGCGCCAGCAGCCAAGTATTCCCCGCCCTGGACGAGCAGTACTTC.

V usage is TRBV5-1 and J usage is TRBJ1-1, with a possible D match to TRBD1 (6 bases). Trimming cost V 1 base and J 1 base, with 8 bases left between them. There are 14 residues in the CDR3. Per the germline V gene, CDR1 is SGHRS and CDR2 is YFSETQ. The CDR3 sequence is CASSLTTGNTEAFF. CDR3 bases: TGCGCCAGCAGCTTGACGACAGGGAACACTGAAGCTTTCTTT.

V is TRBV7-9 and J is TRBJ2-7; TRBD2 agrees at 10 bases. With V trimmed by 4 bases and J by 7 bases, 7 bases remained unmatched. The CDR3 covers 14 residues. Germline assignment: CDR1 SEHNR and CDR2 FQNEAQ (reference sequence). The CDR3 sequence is CASSSRTSGSEQYF. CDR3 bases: TGTGCCAGCAGCTCCCGGACTAGCGGTTCGGAGCAGTACTTC.

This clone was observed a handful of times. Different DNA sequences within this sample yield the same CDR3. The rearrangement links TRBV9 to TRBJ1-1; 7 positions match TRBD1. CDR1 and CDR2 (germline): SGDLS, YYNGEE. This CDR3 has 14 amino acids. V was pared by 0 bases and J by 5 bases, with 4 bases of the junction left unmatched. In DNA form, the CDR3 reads TGTGCCAGCAGCGTAGCCCCAGGGGGTACTGAAGCTTTCTTT. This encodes CASSVAPGGTEAFF.

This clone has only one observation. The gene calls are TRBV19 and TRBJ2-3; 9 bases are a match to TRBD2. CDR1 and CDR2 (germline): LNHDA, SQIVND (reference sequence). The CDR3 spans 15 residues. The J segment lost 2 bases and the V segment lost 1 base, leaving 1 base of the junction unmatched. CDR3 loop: CASSIASGVTDTQYF. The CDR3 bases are TGTGCCAGTAGTATAGCTAGCGGGGTCACAGATACGCAGTATTTT. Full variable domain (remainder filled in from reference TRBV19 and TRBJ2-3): DGGITQSPKYLFRKEGQNVTLSCEQNLNHDAMYWYRQDPGQGLRLIYYSQIVNDFQKGDIAEGYSVSREKKESFPLTVTSAQKNPTAFYLCASSIASGVTDTQYFGPGTRLTVL.

The CDR3 region has the DNA TGTGCCAGTAGTATTTTCGCGGGGAGCCAAGAGACCCAGTACTTC. Residues: CASSIFAGSQETQYF. The chain carries TRBV19 and TRBJ2-5, with TRBD2 as a possible D gene (6 bases). The CDR3 has 15 amino acids. Trimming cost V 3 bases and J 1 base, with 12 bases left between them. Per germline, CDR1 LNHDA and CDR2 SQIVND (reference sequence). Filled out from reference TRBV19 and TRBJ2-5, the complete variable domain reads DGGITQSPKYLFRKEGQNVTLSCEQNLNHDAMYWYRQDPGQGLRLIYYSQIVNDFQKGDIAEGYSVSREKKESFPLTVTSAQKNPTAFYLCASSIFAGSQETQYFGPGTRLLVL.

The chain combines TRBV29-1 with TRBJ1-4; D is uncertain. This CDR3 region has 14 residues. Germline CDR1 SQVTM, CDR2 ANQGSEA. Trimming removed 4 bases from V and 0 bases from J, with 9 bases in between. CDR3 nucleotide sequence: TGCAGCGTTGGGCCCGGTGCAACTAATGAAAAACTGTTTTTT. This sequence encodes CSVGPGATNEKLFF.

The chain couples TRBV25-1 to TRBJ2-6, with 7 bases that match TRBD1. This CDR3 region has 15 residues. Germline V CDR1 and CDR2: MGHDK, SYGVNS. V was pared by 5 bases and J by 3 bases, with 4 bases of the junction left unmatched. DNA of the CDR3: TGTGCCAGCAGTAAACAGGGGAGTGGGGCCAACGTCCTGACTTTC. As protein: CASSKQGSGANVLTF.

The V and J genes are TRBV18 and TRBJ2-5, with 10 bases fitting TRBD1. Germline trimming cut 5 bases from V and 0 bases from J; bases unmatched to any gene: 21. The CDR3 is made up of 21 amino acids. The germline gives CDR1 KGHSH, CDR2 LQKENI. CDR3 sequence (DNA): TGTGCCAGCTCATCAGCCCCGAAGATGGACAGGGGGAGCCCGTACCAAGAGACCCAGTACTTC. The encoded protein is CASSSAPKMDRGSPYQETQYF.

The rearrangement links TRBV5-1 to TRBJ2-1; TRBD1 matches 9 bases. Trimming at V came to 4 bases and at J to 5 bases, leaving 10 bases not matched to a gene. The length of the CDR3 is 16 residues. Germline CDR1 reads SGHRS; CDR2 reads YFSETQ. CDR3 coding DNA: TGCGCCAGCAGCGGATCCGGGACAGGGCCCAACAATGAGCAGTTCTTC. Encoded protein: CASSGSGTGPNNEQFF. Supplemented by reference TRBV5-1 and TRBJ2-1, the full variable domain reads KAGVTQTPRYLIKTRGQQVTLSCSPISGHRSVSWYQQTPGQGLQFLFEYFSETQRNKGNFPGRFSGRQFSNSRSEMNVSTLELGDSALYLCASSGSGTGPNNEQFFGPGTRLTVL.

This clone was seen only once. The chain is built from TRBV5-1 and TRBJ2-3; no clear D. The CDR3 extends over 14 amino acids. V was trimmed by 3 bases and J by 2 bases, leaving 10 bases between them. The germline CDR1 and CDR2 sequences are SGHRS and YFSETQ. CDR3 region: CASSSSLVTDTQYF. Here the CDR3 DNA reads TGCGCCAGCAGCTCCAGCTTGGTCACAGATACGCAGTATTTT. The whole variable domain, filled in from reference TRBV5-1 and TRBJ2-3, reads KAGVTQTPRYLIKTRGQQVTLSCSPISGHRSVSWYQQTPGQGLQFLFEYFSETQRNKGNFPGRFSGRQFSNSRSEMNVSTLELGDSALYLCASSSSLVTDTQYFGPGTRLTVL.

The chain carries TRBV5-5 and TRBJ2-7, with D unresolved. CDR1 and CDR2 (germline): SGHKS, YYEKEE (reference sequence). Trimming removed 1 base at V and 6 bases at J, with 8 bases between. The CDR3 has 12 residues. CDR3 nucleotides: TGTGCCAGCAGCTTGATCGGGCCCGAGCAGTACTTC. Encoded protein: CASSLIGPEQYF.

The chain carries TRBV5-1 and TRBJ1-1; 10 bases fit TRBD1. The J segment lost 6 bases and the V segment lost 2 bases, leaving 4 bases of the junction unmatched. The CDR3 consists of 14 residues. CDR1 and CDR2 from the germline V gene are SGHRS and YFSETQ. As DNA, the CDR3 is TGCGCCAGCAGCTTCCGGGACAGGGGTTCTGAAGCTTTCTTT. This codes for CASSFRDRGSEAFF.

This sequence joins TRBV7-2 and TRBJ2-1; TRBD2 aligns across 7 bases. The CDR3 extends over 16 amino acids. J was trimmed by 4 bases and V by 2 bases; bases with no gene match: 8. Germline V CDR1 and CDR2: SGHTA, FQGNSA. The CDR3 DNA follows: TGTGCCAGCAGCTTACACAGGACTAGACCTTACAATGAGCAGTTCTTC. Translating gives CASSLHRTRPYNEQFF.

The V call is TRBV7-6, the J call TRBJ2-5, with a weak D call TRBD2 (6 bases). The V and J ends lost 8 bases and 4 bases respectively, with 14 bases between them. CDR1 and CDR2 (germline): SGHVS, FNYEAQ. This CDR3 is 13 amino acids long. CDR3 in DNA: TGTGCCAGCCAGGCAGTGGGGGGAGAGACCCAGTACTTC. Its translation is CASQAVGGETQYF.

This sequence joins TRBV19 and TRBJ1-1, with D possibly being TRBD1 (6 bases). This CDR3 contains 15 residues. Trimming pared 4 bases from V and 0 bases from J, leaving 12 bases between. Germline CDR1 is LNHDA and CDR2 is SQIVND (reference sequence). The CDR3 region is CASSKGGLLNTEAFF. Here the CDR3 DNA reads TGTGCCAGTAGTAAAGGGGGGCTACTGAACACTGAAGCTTTCTTT.

DNA for the CDR3: TGTGCCAGCAGCTTGGTAGGTCCCAATCAGCCCCAGCATTTT. Translation gives CASSLVGPNQPQHF. The rearrangement uses TRBV7-9 and TRBJ1-5; D remains ambiguous. The CDR3 runs 14 residues. From germline, CDR1 is SEHNR and CDR2 FQNEAQ (reference sequence). Trimming cost V 3 bases and J 3 bases, with 9 bases left between them.

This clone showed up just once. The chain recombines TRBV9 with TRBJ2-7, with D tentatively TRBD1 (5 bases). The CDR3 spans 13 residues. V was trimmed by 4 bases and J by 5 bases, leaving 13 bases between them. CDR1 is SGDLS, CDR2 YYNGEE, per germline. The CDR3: CASSSRVVDEQYF. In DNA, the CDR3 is TGTGCCAGCAGCAGCAGGGTAGTTGACGAGCAGTACTTC.

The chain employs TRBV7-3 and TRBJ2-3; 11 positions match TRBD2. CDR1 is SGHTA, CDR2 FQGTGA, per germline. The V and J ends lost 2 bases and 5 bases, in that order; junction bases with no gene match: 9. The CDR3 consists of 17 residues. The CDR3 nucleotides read TGTGCCAGCAGCTTAGTGGTCCTAGCGGGGGGCCAAGATACGCAGTATTTT. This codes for CASSLVVLAGGQDTQYF.

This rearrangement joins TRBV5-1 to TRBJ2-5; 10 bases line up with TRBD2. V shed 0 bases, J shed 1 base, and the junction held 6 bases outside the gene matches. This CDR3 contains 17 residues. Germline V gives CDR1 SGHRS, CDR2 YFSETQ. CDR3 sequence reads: CASSLGLAGVPQETQYF. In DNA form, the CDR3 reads TGCGCCAGCAGCTTGGGGCTAGCGGGGGTACCCCAAGAGACCCAGTACTTC. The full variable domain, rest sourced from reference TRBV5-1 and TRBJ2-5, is KAGVTQTPRYLIKTRGQQVTLSCSPISGHRSVSWYQQTPGQGLQFLFEYFSETQRNKGNFPGRFSGRQFSNSRSEMNVSTLELGDSALYLCASSLGLAGVPQETQYFGPGTRLLVL.

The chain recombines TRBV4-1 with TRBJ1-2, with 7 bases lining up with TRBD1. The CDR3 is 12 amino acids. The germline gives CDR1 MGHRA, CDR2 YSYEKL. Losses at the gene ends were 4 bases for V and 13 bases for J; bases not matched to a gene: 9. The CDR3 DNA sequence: TGCGCCAGCAGCCGATCGACAGGGACCTTCACCTTC. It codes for CASSRSTGTFTF.

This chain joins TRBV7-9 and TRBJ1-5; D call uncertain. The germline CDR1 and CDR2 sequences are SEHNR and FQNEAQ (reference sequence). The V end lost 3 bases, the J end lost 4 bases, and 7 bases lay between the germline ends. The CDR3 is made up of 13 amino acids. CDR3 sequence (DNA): TGTGCCAGCAGCTTTGGTAGAAATCAGCCCCAGCATTTT. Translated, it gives CASSFGRNQPQHF.

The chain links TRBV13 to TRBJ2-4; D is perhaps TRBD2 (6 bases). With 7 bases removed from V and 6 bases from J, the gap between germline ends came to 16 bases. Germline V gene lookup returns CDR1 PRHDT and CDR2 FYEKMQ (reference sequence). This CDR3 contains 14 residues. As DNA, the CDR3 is TGTGCCAGCACCCCCCCGGGGGTGAGAAACATTCAGTACTTC. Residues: CASTPPGVRNIQYF.

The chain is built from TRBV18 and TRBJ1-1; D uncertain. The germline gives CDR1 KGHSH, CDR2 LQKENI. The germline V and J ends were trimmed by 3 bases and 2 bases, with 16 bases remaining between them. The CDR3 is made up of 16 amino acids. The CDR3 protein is CASSPRREGSNTEAFF. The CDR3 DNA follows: TGTGCCAGCTCACCCCGCCGCGAGGGCTCAAACACTGAAGCTTTCTTT. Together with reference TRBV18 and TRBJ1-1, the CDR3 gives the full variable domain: NAGVMQNPRHLVRRRGQEARLRCSPMKGHSHVYWYRQLPEEGLKFMVYLQKENIIDESGMPKERFSAEFPKEGPSILRIQQVVRGDSAAYFCASSPRREGSNTEAFFGQGTRLTVV.

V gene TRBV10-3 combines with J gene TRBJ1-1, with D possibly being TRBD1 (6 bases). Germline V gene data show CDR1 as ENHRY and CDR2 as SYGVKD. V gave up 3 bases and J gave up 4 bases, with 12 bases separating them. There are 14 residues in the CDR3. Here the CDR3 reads CAISEAGDGTEAFF. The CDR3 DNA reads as TGTGCCATCAGTGAAGCAGGGGATGGCACTGAAGCTTTCTTT.

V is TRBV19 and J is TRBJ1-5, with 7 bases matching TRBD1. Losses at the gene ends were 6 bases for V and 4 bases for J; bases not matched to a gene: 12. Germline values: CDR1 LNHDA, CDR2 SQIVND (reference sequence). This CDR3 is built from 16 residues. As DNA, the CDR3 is TGTGCCAGTAGGGCGGGGACAGCTGGGACTAATCAGCCCCAGCATTTT. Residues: CASRAGTAGTNQPQHF.

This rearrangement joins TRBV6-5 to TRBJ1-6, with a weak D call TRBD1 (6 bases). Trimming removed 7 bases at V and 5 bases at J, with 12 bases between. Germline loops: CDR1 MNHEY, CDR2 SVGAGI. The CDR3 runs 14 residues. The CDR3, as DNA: TGTGCCAGCACCCCCGGACAGCATAATTCACCCCTCCACTTT. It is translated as CASTPGQHNSPLHF.

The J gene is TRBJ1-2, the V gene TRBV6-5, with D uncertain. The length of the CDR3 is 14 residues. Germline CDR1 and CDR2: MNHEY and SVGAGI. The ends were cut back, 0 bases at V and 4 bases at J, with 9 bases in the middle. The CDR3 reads CASSYSRGAYGYTF. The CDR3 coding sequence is TGTGCCAGCAGTTACTCGCGGGGTGCCTATGGCTACACCTTC.

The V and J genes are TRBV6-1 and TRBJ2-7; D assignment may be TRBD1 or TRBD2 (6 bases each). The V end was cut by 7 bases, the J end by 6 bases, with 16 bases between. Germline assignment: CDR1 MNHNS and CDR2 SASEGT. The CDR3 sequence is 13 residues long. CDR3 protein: CASTAGEVGEQYF. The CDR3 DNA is TGTGCCAGCACGGCAGGGGAGGTCGGCGAGCAGTACTTC.